Presented here are 32 T cell receptor beta chains from one specimen sequenced in a study of yellow fever vaccine responses in identical twins. A single record per CDR3 protein comes from TCRdb applying MiXCR to the RT-PCR reads. The sample lists about 580 distinct CDR3 sequences, around 64% occurring once. Sample: T cells from blood (PBMCs), unsorted or a sorted subset (not recorded which), taken before or after yellow fever vaccination (not recorded which). These receptors were taken from a female donor who received the yellow fever vaccine.

The gene calls are TRBV6-2 or TRBV6-3 and TRBJ2-7, with D unclear. The CDR3 length is 15 residues. Germline lookup yields CDR1 MNHEY and CDR2 SVGEGT. The V end was cut by 6 bases, the J end by 3 bases, with 18 bases between. CDR3 amino acids: CASRTTAAPGYEQYV. DNA for the CDR3: TGTGCCAGCAGGACCACAGCCGCTCCAGGCTACGAGCAGTACGTC.

The CDR3 coding sequence is TGTGCCAGCAGCTTAGGCGGGTCGACCGGGGAGCTGTTTTTT. Encoded protein: CASSLGGSTGELFF. The chain employs TRBV7-2 and TRBJ2-2; the D gene is possibly TRBD2 (5 bases). V shed 1 base and J shed 5 bases, with 8 bases lying between them. The CDR3 has 14 amino acids. Germline V gives CDR1 SGHTA, CDR2 FQGNSA.

In this sample, this clonotype turned up a few times. The chain uses TRBV11-1 and TRBJ2-4, with 7 bases matching TRBD1. CDR1 is SGHAT and CDR2 is FQDESV in the germline V gene (reference sequence). The CDR3 is made up of 15 amino acids. V dropped 1 base and J dropped 3; count of bases not matched to a gene: 3. Written as DNA, the CDR3 is TGTGCCAGCAGCTTAGAGGGGGCGAGCAAAAACATTCAGTACTTC. It is translated as CASSLEGASKNIQYF.

The chain carries TRBV7-2 and TRBJ2-7; 11 nucleotides match TRBD2. J gave up 4 bases and V 1 base, and 3 bases lay outside the gene matches. Germline V gene data show CDR1 as SGHTA and CDR2 as FQGNSA. CDR3 length equals 15 residues. The CDR3 region is CASSLGLAGRYEQYF. The CDR3 bases are TGTGCCAGCAGCTTAGGACTAGCGGGGAGATACGAGCAGTACTTC.

The gene calls are TRBV7-9 and TRBJ2-7, with 16 bases matching TRBD2. V was clipped by 1 base and J by 6 bases; unmatched bases: 3. This CDR3 comprises 16 residues. CDR1 and CDR2 from the germline V gene are SEHNR and FQNEAQ (reference sequence). CDR3 in DNA: TGTGCCAGCAGCTTAGTGGGACTAGCGGGAGGGGCCGAGCAGTACTTC. Protein: CASSLVGLAGGAEQYF.

The chain couples TRBV4-1 to TRBJ1-1; 7 bases line up with TRBD1. This CDR3 has 18 residues. The V gene end was trimmed by 4 bases and the J gene end by 0 bases; junction bases not matched to a gene: 14. Germline CDR1 and CDR2: MGHRA and YSYEKL. The CDR3 sequence: CASSRTTGLMGMNTEAFF. The CDR3 coding sequence is TGCGCCAGCAGCCGGACGACAGGGTTGATGGGGATGAACACTGAAGCTTTCTTT.

V usage is TRBV10-1 and J usage is TRBJ2-1; D is unresolved. The CDR3 loop spans 16 amino acids. The germline V gene encodes CDR1 WNHNN and CDR2 SYGVQD (reference sequence). V shed 2 bases and J shed 0 bases, with 11 bases lying between them. The CDR3 DNA follows: TGCGCCAGCAGTGAGCTTCATCCTAGCTCCTACAATGAGCAGTTCTTC. Its translation is CASSELHPSSYNEQFF.

V is TRBV6-1 and J is TRBJ1-2; D gene ambiguous. V was shortened by 5 bases and J by 8 bases, with 15 bases between the two germline ends. From germline, CDR1 is MNHNS and CDR2 SASEGT. CDR3 length: 13 amino acids. The CDR3 is CASSPSGVRGYTF. The CDR3 DNA is TGTGCCAGCAGTCCTTCTGGGGTGCGGGGCTACACCTTC.

This chain joins TRBV15 and TRBJ2-5; tentatively, D is TRBD2 (5 bases). CDR1 and CDR2 (germline): LNHNV, YYDKDF (reference sequence). Trimming stripped 3 bases from V and 0 bases from J, with 14 bases between. The length of the CDR3 is 16 residues. Here the CDR3 reads CATSRTRDLYQETQYF. In DNA form, the CDR3 reads TGTGCCACCAGCAGGACCCGGGATCTGTACCAAGAGACCCAGTACTTC. Variable domain in full (rest from reference TRBV15 and TRBJ2-5): DAMVIQNPRYQVTQFGKPVTLSCSQTLNHNVMYWYQQKSSQAPKLLFHYYDKDFNNEADTPDNFQSRRPNTSFCFLDIRSPGLGDTAMYLCATSRTRDLYQETQYFGPGTRLLVL.

The chain is built from TRBV7-6 and TRBJ1-1; the D gene is possibly TRBD1 (5 bases). CDR1 SGHVS and CDR2 FNYEAQ come from the germline V gene. The CDR3 sequence is 16 residues long. V gave up 2 bases and J gave up 1 base, with 14 bases separating them. CDR3 in DNA: TGTGCCAGCAGCTTAAGTTCAGGGATCGGGAACACTGAAGCTTTCTTT. This codes for CASSLSSGIGNTEAFF. The complete variable domain, with remaining parts taken from reference TRBV7-6 and TRBJ1-1, reads GAGVSQSPRYKVTKRGQDVALRCDPISGHVSLYWYRQALGQGPEFLTYFNYEAQQDKSGLPNDRFSAERPEGSISTLTIQRTEQRDSAMYRCASSLSSGIGNTEAFFGQGTRLTVV.

The V gene is TRBV11-3, the J gene TRBJ2-1; weak D call: TRBD1 (6 bases). CDR1 and CDR2 from the germline V gene are SGHNT and YENEEA. V lost 1 base and J lost 2, with 6 bases in between. The CDR3 runs 14 residues. The CDR3 DNA is TGTGCCAGCAGCTTAGGACAGGCCTACAATGAGCAGTTCTTC. It translates to CASSLGQAYNEQFF.

This clonotype has a handful of counts. V is TRBV23-1 and J is TRBJ1-6, with no clear D. TRBV23-1 is designated an ORF whose function remains uncertain. V was trimmed by 1 base and J by 6 bases, leaving 13 bases between them. This CDR3 contains 16 residues. The CDR3 sequence: CASSQWYPLLNSPLHF. The DNA of the CDR3 is TGCGCCAGCAGTCAATGGTACCCCCTCCTTAATTCACCCCTCCACTTT.

This sequence joins TRBV10-1 and TRBJ1-5, with 7 bases identical to TRBD1. Germline loops: CDR1 WNHNN, CDR2 SYGVQD (reference sequence). The CDR3 runs to 16 residues. With 5 bases clipped from V and 2 bases from J, the junction kept 9 bases outside the gene matches. CDR3 sequence: CASSPGVQGGNQPQHF. The DNA for the CDR3 is TGCGCCAGCAGTCCAGGGGTCCAGGGGGGCAATCAGCCCCAGCATTTT.

The V call is TRBV5-1, the J call TRBJ2-7, with 7 bases identical to TRBD1. The J segment lost 0 bases and the V segment lost 6 bases, leaving 9 bases of the junction unmatched. This CDR3 has 15 amino acids. The germline CDR1 and CDR2 sequences are SGHRS and YFSETQ. The CDR3 nucleotides read TGCGCCAGCACGAACAGGGGACATAGCTCCTACGAGCAGTACTTC. Translating gives CASTNRGHSSYEQYF.

This clonotype was counted a few times. The chain employs TRBV7-2 and TRBJ1-1; tentatively, D is TRBD1 (6 bases). The CDR3 has 16 residues. V lost 1 base, J lost 1 base, and 13 bases lay in between. From germline, CDR1 is SGHTA and CDR2 FQGNSA. The CDR3 region is CASSLDRNRANTEAFF. CDR3 bases: TGTGCCAGCAGCTTAGACAGGAACAGGGCGAACACTGAAGCTTTCTTT.

This clonotype was found once. The rearrangement joins TRBV11-2 to TRBJ2-1; 13 bases are shared with TRBD2. The germline gives CDR1 SGHAT, CDR2 FQNNGV. This CDR3 comprises 14 residues. The V gene end was trimmed by 5 bases and the J gene end by 13 bases; junction bases not matched to a gene: 8. The CDR3 DNA is TGTGCCAGCAGCCCACGGACTAGCGGGAGTGATCAGTTCTTC. Protein: CASSPRTSGSDQFF.

This chain uses TRBV7-3 with TRBJ1-2; D not resolved. The ends were cut back, 5 bases at V and 9 bases at J, with 16 bases in the middle. The CDR3 runs to 13 residues. Germline V gene sequence: CDR1 SGHTA, CDR2 FQGTGA. DNA for the CDR3: TGTGCCAGCAGCCCGGGCCGCCACCTCAGCTACACCTTC. Residues: CASSPGRHLSYTF.

The chain is built from TRBV28 and TRBJ2-7; D is possibly TRBD2 (6 bases). Germline CDR1 is MDHEN and CDR2 is SYDVKM. There are 13 residues in the CDR3. The germline V and J ends were trimmed by 3 bases and 6 bases, with 12 bases remaining between them. As DNA, the CDR3 is TGTGCCAGCAGTTTCCCGACTAGTGTCGAGCAGTACTTC. It specifies CASSFPTSVEQYF.

In DNA form, the CDR3 reads TGCGCCAGCAGCCCGACCCTCCCAAGGAACACTGAAGCTTTCTTT. Amino acids: CASSPTLPRNTEAFF. The chain is built from TRBV4-1 and TRBJ1-1; no firm D call. V dropped 4 bases and J dropped 1 base, with 13 bases sitting between them. The CDR3 spans 15 residues. CDR1 is MGHRA, CDR2 YSYEKL, per germline.

The J gene is TRBJ2-1, the V gene TRBV12-3 or TRBV12-4; D is unresolved. The ends were cut back, 3 bases at V and 12 bases at J, with 6 bases in the middle. The CDR3 sequence is 10 residues long. The CDR3 region has the DNA TGTGCCAGCAGTTTCGGATTGCAGTTCTTC. Translated: CASSFGLQFF.

The chain uses TRBV11-3 and TRBJ2-7; D uncertain. Trimming left V 2 bases short and J 6 bases short, with 17 bases between. Germline assignment: CDR1 SGHNT and CDR2 YENEEA. The CDR3 spans 15 residues. The CDR3 region is CASSLYPGSEIEQYF. The CDR3 bases are TGTGCCAGCAGCTTATACCCCGGGTCGGAGATCGAGCAGTACTTC.

The table lists this clonotype with a count of one. V usage is TRBV5-6 and J usage is TRBJ2-5; 11 nucleotides agree with TRBD2. CDR1 and CDR2 (germline): SGHDT, YYEEEE. CDR3 length: 13 amino acids. With V trimmed by 9 bases and J by 3 bases, 4 bases remained unmatched. The CDR3 loop is CATTSGIKETQYF. As DNA, the CDR3 is TGTGCCACGACTAGCGGGATAAAAGAGACCCAGTACTTC.

This rearrangement joins TRBV11-2 to TRBJ1-2; 9 positions match TRBD1. Germline lookup yields CDR1 SGHAT and CDR2 FQNNGV. The J segment lost 1 base and the V segment lost 5 bases, leaving 14 bases of the junction unmatched. The CDR3 loop spans 18 amino acids. The CDR3 region is CASSPPWGDRGSNYGYTF. The CDR3 nucleotides are TGTGCCAGCAGCCCACCCTGGGGCGACAGGGGGAGTAACTATGGCTACACCTTC.

This sequence joins TRBV29-1 and TRBJ1-2, with D hard to call. The germline V gene encodes CDR1 SQVTM and CDR2 ANQGSEA. The V and J ends lost 6 bases and 1 base respectively, with 15 bases between them. This CDR3 contains 14 residues. CDR3 residues: CSVTEPGFNYGYTF. The CDR3 DNA is TGCAGCGTGACCGAACCGGGATTTAACTATGGCTACACCTTC.

The V gene is TRBV2, the J gene TRBJ2-1; D is ambiguous. The V gene lost 3 bases and the J gene lost 0 bases, with 9 bases spanning the gap. CDR3 length: 15 amino acids. Per germline, CDR1 SNHLY and CDR2 FYNNEI. CDR3 residues: CASSEGQSSYNEQFF. For the CDR3, the DNA is TGTGCCAGCAGTGAGGGTCAAAGCTCCTACAATGAGCAGTTCTTC.

This chain connects TRBV18 to TRBJ2-5, with D uncertain. V lost 10 bases and J lost 2, with 20 bases in between. The length of the CDR3 is 15 residues. Germline lookup yields CDR1 KGHSH and CDR2 LQKENI. The CDR3 DNA sequence: TGTGCCACTACTCCCGTTCAGGCACCGCAAGAGACCCAGTACTTC. The encoded protein is CATTPVQAPQETQYF.

The chain joins TRBV7-2 to TRBJ2-4; possible D gene TRBD1, 5 bases. V dropped 0 bases and J dropped 5 bases, with 14 bases sitting between them. This CDR3 comprises 16 residues. Looked up from germline, CDR1 is SGHTA and CDR2 is FQGNSA. This CDR3 reads CASSLAAGQSENIQYF. Here the CDR3 DNA reads TGTGCCAGCAGCTTAGCGGCAGGGCAAAGTGAAAACATTCAGTACTTC.

A few counts support this clonotype. The V and J genes are TRBV23-1 and TRBJ1-1; 7 nucleotides agree with TRBD1. TRBV23-1 is placed among ORFs of uncertain function. Trimming at V came to 3 bases and at J to 5 bases, leaving 15 bases not matched to a gene. This CDR3 is 17 amino acids long. The CDR3: CASSQVQLKGASTEAFF. The DNA of the CDR3 is TGCGCCAGCAGTCAGGTCCAACTGAAGGGGGCGTCGACTGAAGCTTTCTTT.

The rearrangement joins TRBV11-2 to TRBJ1-1; D gene uncertain. The CDR3 is 13 residues long. The V and J ends lost 2 bases and 1 base respectively, with 5 bases between them. From germline, CDR1 is SGHAT and CDR2 FQNNGV. CDR3 DNA: TGTGCCAGCAGCTTACAAGAGAACACTGAAGCTTTCTTT. Translated, it gives CASSLQENTEAFF.

The chain has TRBV27 and TRBJ2-1; D assignment may be TRBD1 or TRBD2 (6 bases each). This CDR3 is built from 14 residues. Germline CDR1 MNHEY, CDR2 SMNVEV (reference sequence). V lost 2 bases to trimming and J lost 7 bases, with 12 bases between them. CDR3 sequence reads: CASSLGGPRNEQFF. Written as DNA, the CDR3 is TGTGCCAGCAGTTTAGGGGGGCCTCGTAATGAGCAGTTCTTC.

The genes are TRBV7-3 and TRBJ2-7; D is unresolved. Trimming stripped 0 bases from V and 2 bases from J, with 5 bases between. The CDR3 totals 13 residues. Germline V gene sequence: CDR1 SGHTA, CDR2 FQGTGA. The CDR3 nucleotides read TGTGCCAGCAGCTTAACAGGGACCTACGAGCAGTACGTC. Encoded protein: CASSLTGTYEQYV.

V usage is TRBV6-1 and J usage is TRBJ2-7, with TRBD2 identical over 9 bases. The CDR3 has 16 amino acids. CDR1 and CDR2 from the germline V gene are MNHNS and SASEGT. Losses at the gene ends were 6 bases for V and 5 bases for J; bases not matched to a gene: 14. The CDR3 nucleotides read TGTGCCAGCAGCACCCATTCTAGCGGGATGATGAACGAGCAGTACTTC. Amino acid sequence: CASSTHSSGMMNEQYF.